A selection of T cell receptor beta chains follows, all from one sample in a study of identifying expanded T cells in peripheral blood. Profiled with immunoSEQ multiplex PCR; TCRdb holds only in-frame clones, not every one. The sample lists about 52,000 clones; 82% were seen once. What was sequenced was blood. Receptor source: a person between 18 and 75 years old in good health. Each CDR3 is given with its conserved first and last residue. Fields, in order: J gene, clone size, D gene, V gene, CDR3 DNA, CDR3 protein. D genes are given only for firm matches. The listing skips clone size in some rows; elsewhere it reads once, few, many or a size class.

TRBJ1-2 . TRBD1 TRBV6-6 TGTGCCAGCAGTCAACGACTTACGGCAGGGGGTGGCTACACCTTC CASSQRLTAGGGYTF
TRBJ1-4 once . TRBV10-3 TGTGCCATCAGTGAGTCTACAGGGATTCGGGAAAAACTGTTTTTT CAISESTGIREKLFF
TRBJ1-1 . . TRBV6-5 TGTGCCAGCAGTTACTCGTATCAGGGGAACACTGAAGCTTTCTTT CASSYSYQGNTEAFF
TRBJ2-4 once . TRBV4-2 TGTGCCAGCAGCCAAGGGGGCGTGGGGAACATTCAGTACTTC CASSQGGVGNIQYF
TRBJ1-1 . TRBD1 TRBV10-2 TGCGCCAGCAGTCCTTTGACAGGGTCTCCAAACACTGAAGCTTTCTTT CASSPLTGSPNTEAFF
TRBJ1-6 . . TRBV19 TGTGCCAGTAAATTTTCGTCCTATAATTCACCCCTCCACTTT CASKFSSYNSPLHF
TRBJ1-1 . . TRBV2 TGTGCCAGCAGGGAACGCTCCGGAACGAACACTGAAGCTTTCTTT CASRERSGTNTEAFF
TRBJ2-2 . TRBD2 TRBV6-5 TGTGCCAGCAAGCGGGACCACACCGGGGAGCTGTTTTTT CASKRDHTGELFF
TRBJ1-5 . . TRBV7-2 TGTGCCAGCAGTTTAGCGGGGCATAGCAATCAGCCCCAGCATTTT CASSLAGHSNQPQHF
TRBJ2-5 . . TRBV11-2 TGTGCCAGCAGCTTAGTTCTCCAGGGGTTCGGGGAGACCCAGTACTTC CASSLVLQGFGETQYF
TRBJ1-2 . TRBD1 TRBV6-5 TGTGCCAGCAGTGCTCCGGGACAGTTAGGAGGCTACACCTTC CASSAPGQLGGYTF
TRBJ1-1 . . TRBV11-2 TGTGCCAGCAGCCGAGGGGTCACTGAAGCTTTCTTT CASSRGVTEAFF
TRBJ1-1 . TRBD1 TRBV6-5 TGTGCCAGCAGGGACAGGGGGGAAGCTTTCTTT CASRDRGEAFF
TRBJ2-5 . . TRBV11-3 TGTGCCAGCAGCTCCAAAGAGACCCAGTACTTC CASSSKETQYF
TRBJ2-3 . TRBD1 TRBV5-6 TGTGCCAGCAGCCTACAGGGGGCGCTTACCACAGATACGCAGTATTTT CASSLQGALTTDTQYF
TRBJ1-2 few . TRBV4-1 TGCGCCAGCAGCCAAGATGGGGGCCGCTACACCTTC CASSQDGGRYTF
TRBJ2-7 . . TRBV7-7 TGTGCCAGCAGCCCTGGCCTGAGTTCTTCCTACGAGCAGTACTTC CASSPGLSSSYEQYF
TRBJ1-3 . . TRBV7-6 TGTGCCAGCAGCTTTGGCGCCCCAGGGGCTGGAAACACCATATATTTT CASSFGAPGAGNTIYF
TRBJ1-6 . TRBD1 TRBV9 TGTGCCAGCAGCCGAACAGGGGACGGCAATTCACCCCTCCACTTT CASSRTGDGNSPLHF
TRBJ2-5 . . TRBV4-3 TGCGCCAGCAGCCAAGATGTAGGCCAAGAGACCCAGTACTTC CASSQDVGQETQYF
TRBJ2-1 . . TRBV7-9 TGTGCCAGCAGCTCCTTGGAGACAGAGTACAATGAGCAGTTCTTC CASSSLETEYNEQFF
TRBJ2-1 . . TRBV14 TGTGCCAGCAGCCAATTAGGTATTGAGCAGTTCTTC CASSQLGIEQFF
TRBJ2-1 . TRBD2 TRBV7-9 TGTGCCAGCAGCCCGGGACTAGCGGGAGTCGAGCAGTTCTTC CASSPGLAGVEQFF
TRBJ2-5 . TRBD2 TRBV5-4 TGTGCCAGCAGCTCTCTAGCGGGGGGGTTCGGAGAGACCCAGTACTTC CASSSLAGGFGETQYF
TRBJ2-3 . . TRBV5-6 TGTGCCAGCAGCTTGGCCACCGGTACGCAGTATTTT CASSLATGTQYF
TRBJ2-2 . TRBD1 TRBV9 TGTGCCAGCAGACAGGGGCTAAACACCGGGGAGCTGTTTTTT CASRQGLNTGELFF
TRBJ2-7 . TRBD1 TRBV13 TGTGCCAGCAGCTTAGCCGGGACAGGCTCTTCCGAGCAGTACTTC CASSLAGTGSSEQYF
TRBJ2-7 . TRBD2 TRBV14 TGTGCCAGCAGCCAAGAGAGAACGGCTAGCGGGAGCTACGAGCAGTACTTC CASSQERTASGSYEQYF
TRBJ1-4 . . TRBV6-5 TGTGCCAGCAGTTGGCAGTTTGGCGAAAAACTGTTTTTT CASSWQFGEKLFF
TRBJ1-2 once . TRBV19 TGTGCCAGTGCTCAACGTAGCGGGACGGCCAACTATGGCTACACCTTC CASAQRSGTANYGYTF
TRBJ2-1 . TRBD1 TRBV27 TGTGCCAGCAGTTACACGACAGGGCCCAATGAGCAGTTCTTC CASSYTTGPNEQFF
TRBJ2-1 few TRBD2 TRBV7-8 TGTGCCAGCAGCCCAAGGGGACTAGTTAATGAGCAGTTCTTC CASSPRGLVNEQFF
TRBJ2-1 . TRBD2 TRBV11-2 TGTGCCAGCAGCCTACGAGTGGCTAGCGGGGGGCACAATGAGCAGTTCTTC CASSLRVASGGHNEQFF
TRBJ2-4 few TRBD2 TRBV4-1 TGCGCCAGCAGCCAAGTCCGCCTAGCGGCCGAGACGGTCAAAAACATTCAGTACTTC CASSQVRLAAETVKNIQYF
TRBJ1-3 . . TRBV6-1 TGTGCCAGCAGTGAAGCGCATGGGTACGGAAACACCATATATTTT CASSEAHGYGNTIYF
TRBJ2-5 . TRBD2 TRBV4-3 TGCGCCAGCAGCCAAGATCGGGGAGGGGTAGAGACCCAGTACTTC CASSQDRGGVETQYF
TRBJ2-1 once . TRBV4-3 TGCGCCAGCAGCCAAGAATCCCTCCCCTACAATGAGCAGTTCTTC CASSQESLPYNEQFF
TRBJ1-1 few TRBD1 TRBV7-6 TGTGCCAGCAGCTTTTCGGGACAGGGGAACACTGAAGCTTTCTTT CASSFSGQGNTEAFF
TRBJ1-2 once . TRBV6-5 TGTGCCAGCAGTTACGCCTCCGAGGGTGTAAACTATGGCTACACCTTC CASSYASEGVNYGYTF
TRBJ1-2 . TRBD1 TRBV5-3 TGTGCCAGAAGGGCGACAGGGGGCTCTTGCTATGGCTACACCTTC CARRATGGSCYGYTF
TRBJ2-6 . TRBD2 TRBV10-3 TGTGCCATCACCCCCCGACTAGCGGTTTCTGGGGCCAACGTCCTGACTTTC CAITPRLAVSGANVLTF
TRBJ1-3 . . TRBV5-6 TGTGCCAGCAGCTTATGGGGCCGAAACACCATATATTTT CASSLWGRNTIYF
TRBJ2-3 . TRBD2 TRBV7-9 TGTACCACCCCCCCGGGAGGGGTACAGACGCAGTATTTT CTTPPGGVQTQYF
TRBJ1-3 . . TRBV7-9 TGTGCCAGCAGTTGGGGGGCCAGGGGATCTGGAAACACCATATATTTT CASSWGARGSGNTIYF
TRBJ1-4 . TRBD1 TRBV10-3 TGTGCCATCAGTAGGGACAGGGATGAAAAACTGTTTTTT CAISRDRDEKLFF
TRBJ2-1 few . TRBV5-4 TGTGCCAGCAGCTTACCGCCCCTGTACAATGAGCAGTTCTTC CASSLPPLYNEQFF
TRBJ1-1 . . TRBV11-2 TGTGCCAGCACCAAACTGCTACTCATGAACACTGAAGCTTTCTTT CASTKLLLMNTEAFF
TRBJ2-7 . . TRBV20-1 TGCAGTGCTAGGGCGGGGAACGAGCAGTACTTC CSARAGNEQYF
TRBJ2-3 . TRBD2 TRBV7-6 TGTGCCAGCAGCCTAACGCCCGGGGGGGCCACAGATACGCAGTATTTT CASSLTPGGATDTQYF
TRBJ2-1 . . TRBV13 TGTGCCAGCAGCACAAGGGGACCGATTAATGAGCAGTTCTTC CASSTRGPINEQFF
TRBJ2-5 . TRBD1 TRBV27 TGTGCCAGCAGTCCCTTCGGACAGGGACCCCAAGAGACCCAGTACTTC CASSPFGQGPQETQYF
TRBJ2-5 . . TRBV6-5 TGTGCCAGCAAAACGGACCTCAATCAAGAGACCCAGTACTTC CASKTDLNQETQYF
TRBJ2-3 . . TRBV6-1 TGTGCCAGCAGTGAAGCGCCAGCAAGCACAGATACGCAGTATTTT CASSEAPASTDTQYF
TRBJ2-1 . . TRBV6-4 TGTGCCAGCAGTGAGGACAGCTCCTACAATGAGCAGTTCTTC CASSEDSSYNEQFF
TRBJ2-1 . . TRBV5-1 TGCGCCAGCAGCTTGGCCAATGAGCAGTTCTTC CASSLANEQFF
TRBJ2-1 . TRBD1 TRBV7-9 TGTGCCAGCAGCTACCGGACAGGGGGCTCCAATGAGCAGTTCTTC CASSYRTGGSNEQFF
TRBJ1-2 . TRBD1 TRBV27 TGTGCCAGCAGCGCCCGGGACAGGAGTTCCTCTAACTATGGCTACACCTTC CASSARDRSSSNYGYTF
TRBJ1-1 once . TRBV12-5 TGTGCTAGTGGTTTGCCCCAGGGAGGTGTGAACACTGAAGCTTTCTTT CASGLPQGGVNTEAFF
TRBJ2-1 . . TRBV6-6 TGTGCCAGCAGTTACTCCGGGACTGACGCTCCTGAGCAGTTCTTC CASSYSGTDAPEQFF
TRBJ2-1 . . TRBV6-6 TGTGCCAGCAGCCGGGGACGGAGCTCCTACAATGAGCAGTTCTTC CASSRGRSSYNEQFF